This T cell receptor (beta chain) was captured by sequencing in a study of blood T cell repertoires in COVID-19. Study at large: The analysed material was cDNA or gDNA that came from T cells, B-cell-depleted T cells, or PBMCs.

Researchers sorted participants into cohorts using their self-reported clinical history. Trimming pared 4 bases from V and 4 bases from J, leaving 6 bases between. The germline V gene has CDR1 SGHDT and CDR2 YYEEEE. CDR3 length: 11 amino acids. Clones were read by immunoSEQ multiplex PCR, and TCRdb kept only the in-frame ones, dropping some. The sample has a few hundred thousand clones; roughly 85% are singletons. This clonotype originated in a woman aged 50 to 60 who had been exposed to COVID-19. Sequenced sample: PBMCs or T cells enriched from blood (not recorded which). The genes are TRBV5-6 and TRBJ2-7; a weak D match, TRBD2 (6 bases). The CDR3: CASSREYEQYF. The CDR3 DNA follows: TGTGCCAGCAGCCGGGAGTACGAGCAGTACTTC. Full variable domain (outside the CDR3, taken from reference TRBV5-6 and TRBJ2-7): DAGVTQSPTHLIKTRGQQVTLRCSPKSGHDTVSWYQQALGQGPQFIFQYYEEEERQRGNFPDRFSGHQFPNYSSELNVNALLLGDSALYLCASSREYEQYFGPGTRLTVT.